The T cell receptor beta chain described here comes from a study of blood T cell repertoires in COVID-19. On the study more broadly: The cDNA or gDNA used as material had been derived from T cells, B-cell-depleted T cells, or PBMCs.

The Seattle site enrolled patients during active infection and followed them longitudinally. This table comes from immunoSEQ multiplex PCR, and its TCRdb copy is limited to in-frame clones, with some not included. The sample holds some 220,000 clones, approximately 85% seen once. Germline values: CDR1 MNHNS, CDR2 SASEGT. J gave up 4 bases and V 2 bases, and 6 bases lay outside the gene matches. The CDR3 is made up of 16 amino acids. The chain has TRBV6-1 and TRBJ1-2, with TRBD1 identical over 11 bases. The receptor was derived from a man in his fifties or sixties with COVID-19, enrolled during active disease. Input material: peripheral blood. The CDR3 nucleotides are TGTGCCAGCAGTGAACAGGACAGGGGGCAGACCTATGGCTACACCTTC. Translated, it gives CASSEQDRGQTYGYTF.